The present T cell receptor beta chain was sequenced within a study of T-cell reconstitution after alpha-beta-depleted transplantation in children. In germline, CDR1 is DFQATT, CDR2 SNEGSKA (reference sequence). The CDR3 covers 15 residues. The J segment lost 6 bases and the V segment lost 3 bases, leaving 9 bases of the junction unmatched. This clonotype was recorded many times. A library of TCRbeta sequences, prepared with unique molecular identifiers, was generated. TCRdb independently ran MiXCR on the PCR reads; one entry per CDR3 protein. The profile shows fewer than 550,000 distinct CDR3 sequences, approximately 11% of them singletons.

Here the sequenced sample was PBMCs from the stem cell graft donor, taken from the stem cell graft. The chain combines TRBV20-1 with TRBJ2-1; TRBD2 aligns across 9 bases. The source is a human donor who donated a stem cell graft to a child with acute myeloid leukemia. The CDR3 spells CSASFAGGMSNEQFF. CDR3 in DNA: TGCAGTGCTAGTTTTGCGGGGGGGATGTCCAATGAGCAGTTCTTC.